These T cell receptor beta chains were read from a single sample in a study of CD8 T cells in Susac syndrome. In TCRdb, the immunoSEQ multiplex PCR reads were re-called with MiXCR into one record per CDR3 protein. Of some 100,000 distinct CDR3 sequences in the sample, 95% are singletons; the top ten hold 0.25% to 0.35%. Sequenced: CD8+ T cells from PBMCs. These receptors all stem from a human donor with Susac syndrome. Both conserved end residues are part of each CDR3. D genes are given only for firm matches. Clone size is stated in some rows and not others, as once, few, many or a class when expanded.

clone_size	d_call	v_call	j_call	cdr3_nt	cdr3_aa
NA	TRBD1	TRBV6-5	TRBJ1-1	TGTGCCAGCAGTTACCCAGGGGGCACTGAAGCTTTCTTT	CASSYPGGTEAFF
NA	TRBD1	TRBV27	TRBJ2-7	TGTGCCAGCAGTTTAGTCCCGGGACAGGGTCGCGACGAGCAGTACTTC	CASSLVPGQGRDEQYF
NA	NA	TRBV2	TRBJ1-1	TGTGCCAGCAGCTGGAGCACTGAAGCTTTCTTT	CASSWSTEAFF
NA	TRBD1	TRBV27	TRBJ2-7	TGTGCCAGCATGAAGGGGGCCGAGCAGTACTTC	CASMKGAEQYF
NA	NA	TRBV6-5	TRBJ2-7	TGTGCCAGCAGCCTTACGGAGACTTCCTACGAGCAGTACTTC	CASSLTETSYEQYF
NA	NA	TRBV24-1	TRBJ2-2	TGTGCCACCCAAAAAAACACGATAACCGGGGAGCTGTTTTTT	CATQKNTITGELFF
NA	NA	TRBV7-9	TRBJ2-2	TGTGCCAGCAGCTTAGGCGGGATTAACACCGGGGAGCTGTTTTTT	CASSLGGINTGELFF
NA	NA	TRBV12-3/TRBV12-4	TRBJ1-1	TGTGCCAGCAGCCCTAGGTCGGCTTTCTTT	CASSPRSAFF
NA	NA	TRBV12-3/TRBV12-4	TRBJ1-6	TGTGCCAGCAGGTTGGGACAAAGCTCCTATAATTCACCCCTCCACTTT	CASRLGQSSYNSPLHF
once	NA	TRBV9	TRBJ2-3	TGTGCCAGCACCGATTTGGCCGGGAGAGGCACAGATACGCAGTATTTT	CASTDLAGRGTDTQYF
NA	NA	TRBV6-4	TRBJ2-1	TGTGCCAGCAGTGATCTCAATGATGAGCAGTTCTTC	CASSDLNDEQFF
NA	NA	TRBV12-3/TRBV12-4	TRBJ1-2	TGTGCCAGCAGTTTAACCTTTAACAGGGCAGACTATGGCTACACCTTC	CASSLTFNRADYGYTF
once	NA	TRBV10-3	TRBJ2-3	TGTGCCATCAGTGTCGCCCCAAGCACAGATACGCAGTATTTT	CAISVAPSTDTQYF
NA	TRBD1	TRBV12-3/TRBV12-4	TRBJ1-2	TGTGCCAGCAGCCTAACGGAGGGGGCCCGCAACTATGGCTACACCTTC	CASSLTEGARNYGYTF
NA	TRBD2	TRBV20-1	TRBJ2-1	TGCAGTGCTAGGGGGACTAGACGCCCCTACAATGAGCAGTTCTTC	CSARGTRRPYNEQFF
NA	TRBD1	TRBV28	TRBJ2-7	TGTGCCAGCAGGCAGGGGGCGAGTGTATACGAGCAGTACTTC	CASRQGASVYEQYF
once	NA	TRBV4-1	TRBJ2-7	TGCGCCAGCAGCCACGGACGGAGCTCCTACGAGCAGTACTTC	CASSHGRSSYEQYF
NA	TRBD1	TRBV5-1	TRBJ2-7	TGCGCCAGCAGCCGGGACAGGGGGTACGAGCAGTACTTC	CASSRDRGYEQYF
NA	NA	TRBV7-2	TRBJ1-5	TGTGCCAGCAGCTTAGCGTCCCCAGGTAGCGGGAGGCCCCAGCATTTT	CASSLASPGSGRPQHF
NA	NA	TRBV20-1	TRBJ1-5	TGCAGTGCTGGAGAAAATCAGCCCCAGCATTTT	CSAGENQPQHF
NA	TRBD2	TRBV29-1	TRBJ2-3	TGCAGCGTTGGGGGGGGACCTTTGGCCCCAGATACGCAGTTTTTT	CSVGGGPLAPDTQFF
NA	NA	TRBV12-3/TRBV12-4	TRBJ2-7	TGTGCCAGCAGTTACGACGGCTACGAGCAGTACTTC	CASSYDGYEQYF
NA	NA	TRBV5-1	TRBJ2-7	TGCGCCAGCAGCTCGGACAGCGGGACAAACTACGAGCAGTACTTC	CASSSDSGTNYEQYF
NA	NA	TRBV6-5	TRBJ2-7	TGTGCCAGCAGGTCGAGCTCCTACGAGCAGTACTTC	CASRSSSYEQYF
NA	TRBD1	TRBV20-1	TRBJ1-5	TGCAGTGCTACCCGACAGGGGAGCAATCAGCCCCAGCATTTT	CSATRQGSNQPQHF
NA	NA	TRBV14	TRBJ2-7	TGTGCCAGCAGCCAAGACGGCTTCCCGCCTTACGAGCAGTACTTC	CASSQDGFPPYEQYF
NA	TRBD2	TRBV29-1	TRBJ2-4	TGCAGCGTTGAAGATCGAGCGGCGGGAGGGCGGGATCGAGCCAAAAACATTCAGTACTTC	CSVEDRAAGGRDRAKNIQYF
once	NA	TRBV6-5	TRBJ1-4	TGTGCCAGCAGTCGCAGGGACTCGAATGAAAAACTGTTTTTT	CASSRRDSNEKLFF
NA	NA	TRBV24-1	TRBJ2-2	TGTGCCACCAGTGACGAACCTACCGGGGAGCTGTTTTTT	CATSDEPTGELFF
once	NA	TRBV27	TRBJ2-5	TGTGCCAGCAGTTTATCTCGGGACGGGGAGACCCAGTACTTC	CASSLSRDGETQYF
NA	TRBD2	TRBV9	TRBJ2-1	TGTGCCAGCAGCGTAGCGGCTAGCGGGGTGGGAGGCAATGAGCAGTTCTTC	CASSVAASGVGGNEQFF
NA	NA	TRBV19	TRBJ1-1	TGTGCCAGTAGTATAGTGCCGGGGGTGAACACTGAAGCTTTCTTT	CASSIVPGVNTEAFF
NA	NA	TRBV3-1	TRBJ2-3	TGTGCCAGCAGCCAAGCGACTAGCACAGATACGCAGTATTTT	CASSQATSTDTQYF
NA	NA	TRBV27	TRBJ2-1	TGTGCCAGCAGTTTAGGTATAGGAGAGCAGTTCTTC	CASSLGIGEQFF
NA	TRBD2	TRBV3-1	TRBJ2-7	TGTGCCAGCAGCCGTGGGACTAGCGGATACGAGCAGTACTTC	CASSRGTSGYEQYF
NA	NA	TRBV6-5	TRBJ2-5	TGTGCCAGCAGCCCGATAGGAGAGACCCAGTACTTC	CASSPIGETQYF
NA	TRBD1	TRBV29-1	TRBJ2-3	TGCAGCGCGGGGACAGGGGATAAGACAGATACGCAGTATTTT	CSAGTGDKTDTQYF
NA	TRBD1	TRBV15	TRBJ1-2	TGTGCCACCAGCAACAGGGGAAGAAACTATGGCTACACCTTC	CATSNRGRNYGYTF
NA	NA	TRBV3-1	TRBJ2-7	TGTGCCAGCAGCTTTGGACCAGGCCCCTACGAGCAGTACTTC	CASSFGPGPYEQYF
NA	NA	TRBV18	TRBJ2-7	TGTGCCAGCTCACCACCGGGGTTCAGCTCCTACGAGCAGTACTTC	CASSPPGFSSYEQYF
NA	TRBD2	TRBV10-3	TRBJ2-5	TGTGCCATCGGGGTAGCGGGGGAAGAGACCCAGTACTTC	CAIGVAGEETQYF
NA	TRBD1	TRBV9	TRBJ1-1	TGTGCCAGCGGGACAGGGATAACTGAAGCTTTCTTT	CASGTGITEAFF
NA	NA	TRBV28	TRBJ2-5	TGTGCCAGCAGTTTTACGGGAATGCAGGCCGAGACCCAGTACTTC	CASSFTGMQAETQYF
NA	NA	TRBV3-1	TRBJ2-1	TGTGCCAGCAGCCAAGATGGAACGGGGGCCAACAATGAGCAGTTCTTC	CASSQDGTGANNEQFF
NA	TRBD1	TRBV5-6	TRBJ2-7	TGTGCCAGCAGCTCCCGGGACAGTTTCTACGAGCAGTACTTC	CASSSRDSFYEQYF
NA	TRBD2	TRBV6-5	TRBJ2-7	TGTGCCAGCAGTTACGTGGCTAGCGGGAGTGGCGAGCAGTACTTC	CASSYVASGSGEQYF
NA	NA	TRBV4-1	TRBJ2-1	TGCGCCAGCAGCCAAGACGGAAGCAATGAGCAGTTCTTC	CASSQDGSNEQFF
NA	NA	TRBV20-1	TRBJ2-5	TGCAGTGCTAGCTTAGATTGGGAGACCCAGTACTTC	CSASLDWETQYF
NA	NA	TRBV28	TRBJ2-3	TGTGCCACCCGAGTCAGGGCAGATACGCAGTATTTT	CATRVRADTQYF
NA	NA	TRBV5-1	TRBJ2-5	TGCGCCAGCAGCTTGGGGGGACTCGGAGGGACCCAGTACTTC	CASSLGGLGGTQYF
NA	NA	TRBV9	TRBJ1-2	TGTGCCAGCAGCGTAACTTCGACAGATGGCTACACCTTC	CASSVTSTDGYTF